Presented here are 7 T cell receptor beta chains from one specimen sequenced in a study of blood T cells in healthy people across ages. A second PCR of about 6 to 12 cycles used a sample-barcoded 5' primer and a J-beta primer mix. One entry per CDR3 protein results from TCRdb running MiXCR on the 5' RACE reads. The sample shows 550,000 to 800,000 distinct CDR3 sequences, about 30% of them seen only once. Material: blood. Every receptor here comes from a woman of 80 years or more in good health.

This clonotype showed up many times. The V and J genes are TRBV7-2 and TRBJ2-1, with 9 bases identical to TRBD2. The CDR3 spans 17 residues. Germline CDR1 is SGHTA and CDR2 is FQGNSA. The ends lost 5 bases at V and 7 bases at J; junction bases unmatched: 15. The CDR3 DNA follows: TGTGCCAGCAGCCCGCCTTTCGGGCGGGGGGGCTTGAATGAGCAGTTCTTC. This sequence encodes CASSPPFGRGGLNEQFF.

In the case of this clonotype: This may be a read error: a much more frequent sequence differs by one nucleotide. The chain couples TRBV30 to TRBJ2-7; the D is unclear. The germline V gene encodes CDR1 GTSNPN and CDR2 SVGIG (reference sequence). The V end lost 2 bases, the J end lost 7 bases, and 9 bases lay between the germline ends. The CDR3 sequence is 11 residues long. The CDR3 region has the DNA TGTGCCTGGAGTTTGTACAATGAGCAGTACTTC. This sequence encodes CAWSLYNEQYF.

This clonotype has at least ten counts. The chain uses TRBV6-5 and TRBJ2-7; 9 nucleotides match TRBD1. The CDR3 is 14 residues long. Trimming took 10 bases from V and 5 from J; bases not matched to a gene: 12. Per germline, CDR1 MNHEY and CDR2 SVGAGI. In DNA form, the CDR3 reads TGTGCCACCCAGCTCCCCGGGACAGGGAACGAGCAGTACTTC. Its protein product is CATQLPGTGNEQYF.

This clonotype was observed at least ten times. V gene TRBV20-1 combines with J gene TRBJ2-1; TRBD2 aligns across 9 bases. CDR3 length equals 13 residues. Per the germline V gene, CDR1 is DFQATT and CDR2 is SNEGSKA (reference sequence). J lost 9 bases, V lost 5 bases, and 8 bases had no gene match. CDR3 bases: TGCAGTGCTCCCCCGGGACTAGCCGGTGAGCAGTTCTTC. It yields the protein CSAPPGLAGEQFF.

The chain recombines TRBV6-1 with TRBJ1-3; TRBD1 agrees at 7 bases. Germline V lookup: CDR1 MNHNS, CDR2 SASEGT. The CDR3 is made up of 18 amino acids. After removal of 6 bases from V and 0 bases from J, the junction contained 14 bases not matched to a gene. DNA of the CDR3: TGTGCCAGCAGCTCTAGTGGGACAGTCCTGATCTCTGGAAACACCATATATTTT. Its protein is CASSSSGTVLISGNTIYF.

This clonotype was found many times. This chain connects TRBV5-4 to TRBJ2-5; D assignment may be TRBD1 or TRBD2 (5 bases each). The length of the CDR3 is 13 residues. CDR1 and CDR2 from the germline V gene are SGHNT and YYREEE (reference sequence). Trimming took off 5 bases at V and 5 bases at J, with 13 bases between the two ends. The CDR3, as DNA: TGTGCCAGCAGTCGAAGGGGACGGGAGACCCAGTACTTC. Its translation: CASSRRGRETQYF.

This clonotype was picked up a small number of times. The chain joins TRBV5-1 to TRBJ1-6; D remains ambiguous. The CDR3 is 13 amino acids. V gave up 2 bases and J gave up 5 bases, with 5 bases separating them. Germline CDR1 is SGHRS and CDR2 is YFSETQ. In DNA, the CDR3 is TGCGCCAGCAGCTTATCCGATAATTCACCCCTCCACTTT. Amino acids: CASSLSDNSPLHF.